This T cell receptor (beta chain) originates from a study of blood T cell repertoires in COVID-19. Looking at the study overall: T cells, B-cell-depleted T cells, or PBMCs provided the cDNA or gDNA that served as material.

Germline-derived CDR1 and CDR2 are SGHDN and FVKESK. V dropped 4 bases and J dropped 10 bases, with 13 bases sitting between them. This CDR3 is built from 12 residues. Sequenced by immunoSEQ multiplex PCR; TCRdb stores in-frame clones only, minus some. The sample consists of under 200,000 clones, around 87% of them appearing once. This TCR came from a man aged 60-69 years with COVID-19, enrolled during active disease. The V call is TRBV14, the J call TRBJ1-1; D is unresolved. Sample: peripheral blood. The chain's CDR3 is CASSLGRAGAFF. CDR3 bases: TGTGCCAGCAGCCTTGGACGGGCGGGAGCTTTCTTT.